The subject of this entry is one T cell receptor beta chain. Its antigen is still unknown. These data belong to a study of molecular identifiers for immune sequencing clone quantification. Study information: Four of five RNA aliquots from around 18,000 or 91,000 naive CD8 T cells were sequenced. Overall study results and limits: Barcodes shared by identical TCR molecules could lead to underestimated sizes of highly expanded clones.

Naive CD8 library inputs spanned about 18,000 to 1,100,000 sorted cells and 10%, 30% or 50% RNA. TCRdb processed the PCR reads anew with MiXCR; each CDR3 protein has one entry. The table shows around 460,000 distinct CDR3 sequences, with about a fifth occurring only once. The V gene lost 4 bases and the J gene lost 1 base, with 19 bases spanning the gap. CDR3 length: 17 residues. Germline values: CDR1 SGHTS, CDR2 YDEGEE. The genes are TRBV5-8 and TRBJ2-3; possibly TRBD1 or TRBD2 for D (5 bases each). The TCR originated in a human donor in good health. Some libraries in this study had Jurkat cell RNA spiked in. What was sequenced was naive CD8+ T cells from blood, with Jurkat cell RNA spiked in. Subset defined: FACS-sorted CD8+CD4-CCR7+CD45RA+ naive T cells. The CDR3 sequence is CASSGTTEVGRTDTQYF. In DNA form, the CDR3 reads TGTGCCAGCAGCGGGACGACAGAGGTCGGACGCACAGATACGCAGTATTTT.